This T cell receptor (beta chain) comes out of a study of response to subunit inactivated influenza vaccine. On this clonotype: Its cognate antigen is unknown.

TCRdb itself ran the RT-PCR reads through MiXCR, one entry per CDR3 protein. The data contain hundreds of thousands of distinct CDR3 sequences, over 25% of them seen just once; the ten biggest clones take up 1.9%. This CDR3 is 15 amino acids long. V dropped 4 bases and J dropped 5; count of bases not matched to a gene: 8. Germline loops: CDR1 MNHNS, CDR2 SASEGT. Study-level results: Authors suggested each seasonal influenza vaccination recruits few new T cells.

The specimen was CD4+ T cells sorted from PBMCs, collected roughly 5 days after vaccination. The genes are TRBV6-1 and TRBJ1-2; TRBD1 agrees at 9 bases. The clonotype comes from a man aged 45-65 years who received an inactivated influenza vaccine. The CDR3 is CASSGTGGPWYGYTF. The CDR3 bases are TGTGCCAGCAGTGGTACAGGGGGCCCTTGGTATGGCTACACCTTC.